The entry that follows covers one T cell receptor beta chain sequence. The record originates from a study of T cell changes during pregnancy in multiple sclerosis. The table came from immunoSEQ multiplex PCR; TCRdb's copy has only in-frame clones and leaves some out. Here the sample spans around 77,000 clones, around 91% being singletons. There are 14 residues in the CDR3. The V end lost 2 bases, the J end lost 1 base, and 8 bases lay between the germline ends. Germline lookup yields CDR1 SEHNR and CDR2 FQNEAQ (reference sequence). The sample consisted of peripheral blood, taken in the third trimester of pregnancy. The receptor was isolated from a female donor in good health, enrolled as a control in a pregnancy study. The rearrangement joins TRBV7-9 to TRBJ1-1; D gene uncertain. The CDR3: CASSLTRGNTEAFF. The CDR3 coding sequence is TGTGCCAGCAGCTTAACCCGGGGGAACACTGAAGCTTTCTTT.